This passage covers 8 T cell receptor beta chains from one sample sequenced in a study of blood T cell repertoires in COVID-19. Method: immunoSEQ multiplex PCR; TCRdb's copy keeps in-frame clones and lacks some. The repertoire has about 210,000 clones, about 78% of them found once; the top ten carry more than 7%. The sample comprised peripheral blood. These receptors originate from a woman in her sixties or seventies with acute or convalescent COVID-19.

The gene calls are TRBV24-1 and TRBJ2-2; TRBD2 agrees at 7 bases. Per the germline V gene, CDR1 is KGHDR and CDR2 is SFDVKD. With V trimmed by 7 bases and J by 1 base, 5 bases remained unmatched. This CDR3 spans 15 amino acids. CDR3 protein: CATSRGDLNTGELFF. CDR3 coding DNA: TGTGCCACCAGCCGGGGGGACTTGAACACCGGGGAGCTGTTTTTT.

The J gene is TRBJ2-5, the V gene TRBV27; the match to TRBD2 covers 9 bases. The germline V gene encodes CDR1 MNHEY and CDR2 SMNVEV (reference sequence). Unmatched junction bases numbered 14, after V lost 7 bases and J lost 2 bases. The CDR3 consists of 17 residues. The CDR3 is CASIFSGGAGSQETQYF. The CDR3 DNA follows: TGTGCCAGCATCTTTAGCGGGGGCGCGGGATCACAAGAGACCCAGTACTTC.

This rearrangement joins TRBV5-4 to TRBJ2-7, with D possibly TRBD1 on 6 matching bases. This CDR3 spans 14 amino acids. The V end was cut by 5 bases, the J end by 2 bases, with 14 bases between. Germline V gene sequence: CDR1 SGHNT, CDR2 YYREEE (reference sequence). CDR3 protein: CASRNFDRPYEQYV. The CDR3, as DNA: TGTGCCAGCAGGAACTTCGACAGGCCCTACGAGCAGTACGTC.

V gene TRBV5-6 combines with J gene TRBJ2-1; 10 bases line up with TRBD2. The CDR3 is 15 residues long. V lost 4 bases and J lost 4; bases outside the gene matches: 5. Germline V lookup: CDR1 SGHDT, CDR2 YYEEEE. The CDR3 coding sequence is TGTGCCAGCAGCCGAGGACTAGCGGAGTACAATGAGCAGTTCTTC. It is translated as CASSRGLAEYNEQFF.

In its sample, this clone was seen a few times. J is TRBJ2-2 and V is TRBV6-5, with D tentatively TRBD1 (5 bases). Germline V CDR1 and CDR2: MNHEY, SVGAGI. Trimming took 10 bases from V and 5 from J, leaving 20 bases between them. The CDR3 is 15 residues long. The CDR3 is CATQKRGIGTGELFF. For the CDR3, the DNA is TGTGCCACCCAAAAAAGGGGTATTGGAACCGGGGAGCTGTTTTTT.

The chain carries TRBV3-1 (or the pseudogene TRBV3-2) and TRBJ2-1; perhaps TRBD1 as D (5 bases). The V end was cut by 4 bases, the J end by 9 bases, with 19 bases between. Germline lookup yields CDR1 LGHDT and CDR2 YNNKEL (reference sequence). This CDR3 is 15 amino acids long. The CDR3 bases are TGTGCCAGCAGCCCTTATGGGGCAGGGTCGGGTGAGCAGTTCTTC. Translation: CASSPYGAGSGEQFF.

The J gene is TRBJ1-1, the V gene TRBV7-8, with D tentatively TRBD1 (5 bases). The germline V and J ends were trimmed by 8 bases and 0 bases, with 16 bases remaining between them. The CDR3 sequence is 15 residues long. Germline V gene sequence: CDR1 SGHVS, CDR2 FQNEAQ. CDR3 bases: TGTGCCAGCGTTAGATTTGGGGGGATGAACACTGAAGCTTTCTTT. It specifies CASVRFGGMNTEAFF. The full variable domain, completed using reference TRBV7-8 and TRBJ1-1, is GAGVSQSPRYKVAKRGQDVALRCDPISGHVSLFWYQQALGQGPEFLTYFQNEAQLDKSGLPSDRFFAERPEGSVSTLKIQRTQQEDSAVYLCASVRFGGMNTEAFFGQGTRLTVV.

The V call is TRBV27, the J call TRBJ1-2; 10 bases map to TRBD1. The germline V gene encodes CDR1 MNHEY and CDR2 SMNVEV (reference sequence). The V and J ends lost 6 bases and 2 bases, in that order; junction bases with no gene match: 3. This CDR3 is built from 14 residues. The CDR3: CASRRTGGNYGYTF. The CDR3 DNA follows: TGTGCCAGCAGGAGGACAGGGGGGAACTATGGCTACACCTTC.